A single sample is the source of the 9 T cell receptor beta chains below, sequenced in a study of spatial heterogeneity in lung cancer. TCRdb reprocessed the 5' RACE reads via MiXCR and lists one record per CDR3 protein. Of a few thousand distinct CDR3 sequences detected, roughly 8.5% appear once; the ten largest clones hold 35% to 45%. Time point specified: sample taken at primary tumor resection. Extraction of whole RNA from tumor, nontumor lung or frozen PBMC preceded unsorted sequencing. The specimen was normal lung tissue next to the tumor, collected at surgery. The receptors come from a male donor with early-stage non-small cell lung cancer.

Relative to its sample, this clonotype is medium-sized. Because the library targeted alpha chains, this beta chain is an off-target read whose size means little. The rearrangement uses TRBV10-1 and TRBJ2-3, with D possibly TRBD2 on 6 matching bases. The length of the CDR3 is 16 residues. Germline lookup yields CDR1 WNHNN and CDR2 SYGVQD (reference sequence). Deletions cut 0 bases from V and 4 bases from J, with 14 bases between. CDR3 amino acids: CASSESTGVGADTQYF. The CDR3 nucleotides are TGCGCCAGCAGTGAGTCGACGGGAGTGGGGGCAGATACGCAGTATTTT.

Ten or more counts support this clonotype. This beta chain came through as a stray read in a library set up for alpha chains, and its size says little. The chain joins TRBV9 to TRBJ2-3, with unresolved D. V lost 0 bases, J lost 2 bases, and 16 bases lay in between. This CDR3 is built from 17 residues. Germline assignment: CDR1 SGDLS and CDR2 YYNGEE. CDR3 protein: CASSVASGLPNTDTQYF. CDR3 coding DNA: TGTGCCAGCAGCGTAGCTTCTGGGCTCCCAAACACAGATACGCAGTATTTT.

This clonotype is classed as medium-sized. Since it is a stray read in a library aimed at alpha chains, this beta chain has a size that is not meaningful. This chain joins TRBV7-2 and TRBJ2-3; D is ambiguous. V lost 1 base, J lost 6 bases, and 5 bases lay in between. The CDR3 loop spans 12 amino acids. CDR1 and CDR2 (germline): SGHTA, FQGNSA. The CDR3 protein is CASSLDIDTQYF. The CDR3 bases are TGTGCCAGCAGCTTAGATATCGATACGCAGTATTTT.

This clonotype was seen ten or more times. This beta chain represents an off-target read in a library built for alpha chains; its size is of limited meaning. The CDR3 here is CASSQPPGLGEQFF. CDR3 in DNA: TGTGCCAGCAGCCAACCGCCAGGGCTTGGGGAGCAGTTCTTC. This chain uses TRBV7-9 with TRBJ2-1, with a weak D call TRBD1 (5 bases). Germline lookup yields CDR1 SEHNR and CDR2 FQNEAQ (reference sequence). This CDR3 comprises 14 residues. Trimming removed 5 bases from V and 10 bases from J, with 18 bases in between. The full variable domain, its missing parts supplied by reference TRBV7-9 and TRBJ2-1, is DTGVSQNPRHKITKRGQNVTFRCDPISEHNRLYWYRQTLGQGPEFLTYFQNEAQLEKSRLLSDRFSAERPKGSFSTLEIQRTEQGDSAMYLCASSQPPGLGEQFFGPGTRLTVL.

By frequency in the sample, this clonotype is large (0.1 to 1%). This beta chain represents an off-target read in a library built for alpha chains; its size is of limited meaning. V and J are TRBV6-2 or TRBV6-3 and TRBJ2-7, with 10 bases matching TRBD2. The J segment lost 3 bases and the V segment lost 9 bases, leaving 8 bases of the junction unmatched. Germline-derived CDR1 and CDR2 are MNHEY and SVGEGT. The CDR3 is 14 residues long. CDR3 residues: CASYSGRPLYEQYF. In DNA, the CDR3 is TGTGCCAGTTATAGCGGGAGGCCCCTCTACGAGCAGTACTTC.

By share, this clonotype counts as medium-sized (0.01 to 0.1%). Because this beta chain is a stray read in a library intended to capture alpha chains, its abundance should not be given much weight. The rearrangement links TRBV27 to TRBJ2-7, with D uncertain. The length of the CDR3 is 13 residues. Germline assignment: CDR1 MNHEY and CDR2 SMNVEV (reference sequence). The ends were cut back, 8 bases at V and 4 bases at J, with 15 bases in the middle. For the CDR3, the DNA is TGTGCCAGCGCGTACTCTCTCCTTTACGAGCAGTACTTC. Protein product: CASAYSLLYEQYF.

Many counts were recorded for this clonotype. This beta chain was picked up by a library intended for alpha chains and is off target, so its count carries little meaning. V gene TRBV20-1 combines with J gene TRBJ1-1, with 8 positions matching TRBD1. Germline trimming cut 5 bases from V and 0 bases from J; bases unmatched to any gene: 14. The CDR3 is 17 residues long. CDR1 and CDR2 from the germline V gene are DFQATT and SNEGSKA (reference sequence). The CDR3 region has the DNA TGCAGTGCTGAACAGGGGGGCTTCAGGGCCATGAACACTGAAGCTTTCTTT. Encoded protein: CSAEQGGFRAMNTEAFF.

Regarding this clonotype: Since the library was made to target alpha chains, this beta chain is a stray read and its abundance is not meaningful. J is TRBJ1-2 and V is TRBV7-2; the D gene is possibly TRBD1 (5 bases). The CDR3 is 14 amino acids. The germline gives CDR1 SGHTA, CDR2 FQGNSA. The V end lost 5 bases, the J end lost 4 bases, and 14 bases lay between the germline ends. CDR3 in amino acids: CASSGMGRFYGYTF. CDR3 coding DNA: TGTGCCAGCAGCGGAATGGGACGGTTCTATGGCTACACCTTC.

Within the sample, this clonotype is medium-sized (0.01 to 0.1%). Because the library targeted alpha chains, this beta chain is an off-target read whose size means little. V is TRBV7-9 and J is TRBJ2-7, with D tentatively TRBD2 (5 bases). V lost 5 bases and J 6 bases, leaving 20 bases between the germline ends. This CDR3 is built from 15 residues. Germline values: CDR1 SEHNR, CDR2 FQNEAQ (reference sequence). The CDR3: CASSPRRRRMGEQYF. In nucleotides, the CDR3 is TGTGCCAGCAGCCCCCGGCGGCGGAGGATGGGCGAGCAGTACTTC.